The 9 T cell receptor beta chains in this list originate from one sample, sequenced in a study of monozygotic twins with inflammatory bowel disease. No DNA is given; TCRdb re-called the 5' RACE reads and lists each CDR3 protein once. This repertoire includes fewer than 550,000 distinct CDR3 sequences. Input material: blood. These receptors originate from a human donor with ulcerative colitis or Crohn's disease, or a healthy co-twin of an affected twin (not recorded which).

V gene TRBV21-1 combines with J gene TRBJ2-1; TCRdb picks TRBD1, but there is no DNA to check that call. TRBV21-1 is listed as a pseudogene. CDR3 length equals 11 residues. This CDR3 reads CEIEGGNEQFF.

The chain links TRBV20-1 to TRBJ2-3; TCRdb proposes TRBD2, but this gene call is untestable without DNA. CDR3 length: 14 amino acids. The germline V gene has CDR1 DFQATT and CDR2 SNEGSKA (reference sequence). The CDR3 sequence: CSAPSFLRTDTQYF.

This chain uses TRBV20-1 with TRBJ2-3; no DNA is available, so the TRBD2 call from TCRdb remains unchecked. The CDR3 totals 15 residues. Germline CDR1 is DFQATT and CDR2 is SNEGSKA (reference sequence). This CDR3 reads CSARDTDYSTDTQYF.

The CDR3 region is CAWSAPGTGGYNEQFF. The rearrangement uses TRBV30 and TRBJ2-1; without DNA, the TCRdb call of TRBD1 cannot be checked. Germline CDR1 is GTSNPN and CDR2 is SVGIG (reference sequence). The CDR3 is made up of 16 amino acids.

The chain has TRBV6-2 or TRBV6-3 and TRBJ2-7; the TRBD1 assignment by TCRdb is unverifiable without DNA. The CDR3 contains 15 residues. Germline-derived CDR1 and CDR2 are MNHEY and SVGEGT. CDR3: CASTPGQGRSYEQYF.

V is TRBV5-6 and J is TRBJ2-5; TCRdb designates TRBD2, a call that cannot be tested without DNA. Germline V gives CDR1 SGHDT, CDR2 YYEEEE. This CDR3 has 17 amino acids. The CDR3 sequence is CASSLRQGLAGRETQYF.

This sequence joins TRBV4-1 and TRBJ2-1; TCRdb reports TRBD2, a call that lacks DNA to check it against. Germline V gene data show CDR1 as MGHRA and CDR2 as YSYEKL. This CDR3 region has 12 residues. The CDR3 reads CASSRTAGEQFF.

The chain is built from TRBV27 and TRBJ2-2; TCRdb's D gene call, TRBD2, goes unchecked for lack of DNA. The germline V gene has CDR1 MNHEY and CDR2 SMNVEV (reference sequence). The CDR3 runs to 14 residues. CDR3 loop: CACSSGRGAGELFF.

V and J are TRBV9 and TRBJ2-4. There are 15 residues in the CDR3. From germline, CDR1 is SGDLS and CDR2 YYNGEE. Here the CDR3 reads CASSAAGRAKNIQYF.